A selection of T cell receptor beta chains follows, all from one sample in a study of regulatory T cells in long-lasting Graves disease. TCRdb re-derived calls from the multiplex PCR reads in MiXCR, one entry per CDR3 protein. This sample carries 350,000 to 450,000 distinct CDR3 sequences, 10% to 15% of them seen once, and the ten largest clones take 15% to 20%. This sample also appeared in a second study, on T cells in Graves' hyperthyroidism and ophthalmopathy.

Specimen: peripheral blood mononuclear cells (PBMCs), collected at new diagnosis, from a patient treated with antithyroid drugs. The receptors originated from a woman between 18 and 30 years old with Graves disease. CDR3s include the opening cysteine and the closing phenylalanine or tryptophan. A D gene is named only where the DNA matches it firmly. For some rows the clone size is stated as once, few or many, or as a class when expanded; others skip it.

d_call	clone_size	cdr3_length	v_call	j_call	cdr3_nt	cdr3_aa
NA	many	13	TRBV29-1	TRBJ2-7	TGCAGCGTTGATGTGGCGGGATCCTACGAGCAGTACTTC	CSVDVAGSYEQYF
NA	many	14	TRBV27	TRBJ1-1	TGTGCCAGCAGTTTAAACAGGGATTACGCTGAAGCTTTCTTT	CASSLNRDYAEAFF
NA	many	14	TRBV7-2	TRBJ1-4	TGTGCCAGCAGTTCTTTGAGCAGGAATGAAAAACTGTTTTTT	CASSSLSRNEKLFF
NA	many	20	TRBV28	TRBJ2-6	TGTGCCAGTGGGAGATTCTATATTCCGGGACACAGCTCTGGGGCCAACGTCCTGACTTTC	CASGRFYIPGHSSGANVLTF
NA	many	14	TRBV28	TRBJ1-2	TGTGCCAGCATTCAGTCGGGGGGAGACCATGGCTACACCTTC	CASIQSGGDHGYTF
TRBD2	many	17	TRBV7-2	TRBJ2-7	TGTGCCAGCAGCTTAGGTCGGGCGGGACTAGCGGTCTACGAGCAGTACTTC	CASSLGRAGLAVYEQYF
TRBD1	many	13	TRBV10-3	TRBJ1-2	TGTGCCACCTTGACAGGGGATATCTATGGCTACACCTTC	CATLTGDIYGYTF
NA	many	19	TRBV12-5	TRBJ2-1	TGTGCTAGTGCCCCCCAGGGTGGGGTCAGGGGCTTCTCCTACAATGAGCAGTTCTTC	CASAPQGGVRGFSYNEQFF
NA	few	14	TRBV20-1	TRBJ2-1	TGCAGTGTTCAAACGCCGGGCTGGCAAAATGAGCAGTTCTTC	CSVQTPGWQNEQFF
NA	many	15	TRBV12-3/TRBV12-4	TRBJ2-5	TGTGCCAGCAGTCTCGCCGGGTCGAAGGGAGAGACCCAGTACTTC	CASSLAGSKGETQYF
NA	many	13	TRBV6-1	TRBJ2-7	TGTGCCAGCAGTCAGGACGGAACCTACGAGCAGTACTTC	CASSQDGTYEQYF
NA	many	16	TRBV6-1	TRBJ1-2	TGTGCCAGCAATGAAGAAGATACCTTCTGGGTCTATGGCTACACCTTC	CASNEEDTFWVYGYTF
TRBD2	once	17	TRBV7-9	TRBJ2-4	TGTGCCAGCAGCACAAGATCTAGCGGGAGGGAGGGAAACATTCAGTACTTC	CASSTRSSGREGNIQYF
TRBD1	NA	13	TRBV28	TRBJ1-2	TGTGCCAGCAGTTTACGGACAGGGGATGGCTACACCTTC	CASSLRTGDGYTF
TRBD1	many	13	TRBV28	TRBJ1-2	TGTGCCAGCAGGACAGGGGGTCGATATGGCTACACCTTC	CASRTGGRYGYTF
NA	many	16	TRBV24-1	TRBJ2-1	TGTGCCACCAGTGATACCCAAGGGGGGCCGAAGGGTGAGCAGTTCTTC	CATSDTQGGPKGEQFF
NA	many	13	TRBV20-1	TRBJ2-7	TGCAGTGCTGGGTCACTAGCTAACTACGAGCAGTACTTC	CSAGSLANYEQYF
NA	NA	13	TRBV19	TRBJ1-1	TGTGCCAGTAGTTCCAGTGGGGCGGGGGAAGCTTTCTTT	CASSSSGAGEAFF
TRBD2	many	15	TRBV29-1	TRBJ2-7	TGCAGCGTTGAAGGAACGGGAGGGAATTCCTACGAGCAGTACTTC	CSVEGTGGNSYEQYF
TRBD2	few	15	TRBV4-3	TRBJ2-7	TGCGCCAGCAGCCAAGGAAAGAGCGGGAGGTACGAGCAGTACTTC	CASSQGKSGRYEQYF